Below, one T cell receptor beta chain is given with its context. Its specificity is not known. The source of the sample is a study of OX40 agonist ivuxolimab in advanced cancers. The study, taken as a whole, reports: At 0.1 to 3.0 mg/kg, clonal expansion of CD4+ and CD8+ blood T cells had occurred by week 6. More expanded clones were seen, on average, in CD8+ T cells than in CD4+.

The table came from immunoSEQ multiplex PCR; TCRdb's copy has only in-frame clones and leaves some out. This sample has around 62,000 clones; under 90% occur once, and the top ten carry 0.68%. The CDR3 runs 16 residues. The germline V gene encodes CDR1 ENHRY and CDR2 SYGVKD. V lost 5 bases and J lost 7, with 23 bases in between. The specimen was CD4+ or CD8+ T cells sorted from blood, collected in a trial of the OX40 agonist ivuxolimab. The source is an adult with an advanced solid tumor such as melanoma, head and neck, liver or kidney cancer. The chain is built from TRBV10-3 and TRBJ1-2; D is ambiguous. CDR3 DNA sequence: TGTGCCATCAGTCCCTTGGAAGAATCCGTAGTTTCTGGCTACACCTTC. It specifies CAISPLEESVVSGYTF.